The present T cell receptor (beta chain) was sequenced within a study of CD8 T cells in ankylosing spondylitis. Between the trimmed V and J ends, which lost 3 bases and 6 bases, there was a span of 11 bases. The CDR3 totals 14 residues. Germline CDR1 is MNHEY and CDR2 is SVGAGI. Points from the study as a whole: Disease-linked clones reportedly showed significant enrichment in matched ankylosing spondylitis synovial fluid. A motif in TCR beta, a set of eight highly homologous variants, appeared characteristic of ankylosing spondylitis blood.

Construction of TCR beta libraries was performed using quantitative 5'-RACE with molecular barcodes. From the 5' RACE reads, TCRdb called clonotypes with MiXCR, one entry per CDR3 protein. In the table there are under 850,000 distinct CDR3 sequences, roughly 19% of which are singletons. This clonotype was detected only a few times. Its target is unknown. The TCR sequence derives from a male donor with ankylosing spondylitis. The chain employs TRBV6-5 and TRBJ2-2; D perhaps matches TRBD1 (6 bases). Sequenced material: blood, either unsorted or a sorted T cell fraction (not recorded which). DNA of the CDR3: TGTGCCAGCAGTTATCCAGGGGCGTCCGGGGAGCTGTTTTTT. Translating gives CASSYPGASGELFF.